This T cell receptor beta chain appears in the sequencing data of a study of cytomegalovirus exposure and HLA in healthy donors (dated by TCRdb to 2016 to 2017). Regarding the complete study: An earlier analysis of some 550 of the donors reported approximately 300 Gb of sequence data and some 100 million unique TCR beta sequences from roughly 200 million T cells. The genetic ancestry cluster associated with self-reported Caucasian donors included about 81% of the roughly 400 genotyped donors. The T cell repertoires of roughly 660 subjects were profiled by immunosequencing and related to cytomegalovirus serostatus. Because of strong linkage in the cohort, 4 to 6 DR-DQ haplotypes were treated as single units for association and clustering. A later genetic analysis took genome-wide SNP genotypes for about 65% of the 666 donors and used that subset as a discovery cohort. Besides the first cohort of hundreds of subjects, a separate validation cohort made up of 120 different subjects was used. Typing coverage differed by locus: A, B, C, DRB1 and DQB1 were typed in roughly 620-630 donors, DQA1 in 522, DPA1 in around 600, and DPB1 in around 490. Donor age, sex, ethnicity and CMV serostatus were collected together with the repertoire data. In an earlier analysis of about 590 of the donors, high-throughput TCR beta sequencing was used to judge whether each TCR beta V gene segment behaved as functional or pseudogenic. Both class I and class II loci were covered by HLA typing, at four-digit resolution. An early release covering more than 500 HLA-typed donors comprised approximately 300 gigabases of sequencing data and around 85 million unique TCR sequences. Every discovery cohort repertoire had been produced on one sequencing platform. To study patterns of TCR occurrence, a later analysis re-analyzed previously published TCR beta repertoires from 500 to 850 donors and added high-resolution HLA genotyping. To predict cytomegalovirus infection status, the study brought together high-throughput TCR immunosequencing, statistical association of individual TCRs with disease status, and machine learning. Among a few hundred genotyped donors of the cohort, an average of around 240,000 unique TCR beta nucleotide sequences were sequenced per donor, around 18% of them non-productive. The study was designed to test whether signatures of past pathogen exposure could be identified by cataloging public T cell receptors. Rather than using new phenotypic data, the later analysis identified candidate immune exposures from TCR beta sequences and from how often those sequences occurred across donors.

For this clone: Which antigen it targets is not known. Per-nucleotide qualities are absent, and no much larger clonotype sits a single base away.

The research as a whole found: The study listed approximately 150 TCR beta chains as associated with cytomegalovirus. V-gene and J-gene trimming of TCR beta chains was associated with a missense DCLRE1C variant in a later genetic analysis, and the association was replicated in an independent cohort. The presence/absence analyses assumed that sequencing depth was roughly uniform across donors, and that assumption may not be true. The earlier analysis of a few hundred of the donors excluded over 15 rarely observed V segments, including chromosome 9 orphons, because counts were too low. It was suggested by the authors that the approach could potentially be generalized to other disease states and immunological phenotypes. In vitro tests confirmed that three of the cytomegalovirus-associated TCR beta chains recognize cytomegalovirus antigens. This cohort had only TCR beta chains sequenced, and the lack of alpha or paired-chain data limited which features could be detected. Most TCR sequences were seen in very few donors, while some public TCRs were found in many individuals. Strong co-occurrence of HLA alleles, especially DR and DQ, made assigning TCR associations to individual alleles difficult. In a later analysis, some 17,000 TCR beta sequences were associated with specific HLA alleles at a false discovery rate of 0.05. The only immune exposure information available for the cohort was CMV serostatus. Because HLA typing was missing for some donors at each locus, association tests included only the typed subset. In a later analysis, most CMV-associated TCR beta chains were found to appear HLA-restricted, with HLA associations seemingly driven largely by CMV exposure. A later analysis reported that several top co-occurrence clusters appeared linked to parvovirus B19, influenza, CMV and Epstein-Barr virus. A later analysis found that TCR association rates varied across HLA loci, with DRB1 alleles showing the most associated TCRs and HLA-C alleles the fewest. A further reported finding was that TCR beta sequences accurately predicted the HLA-A and HLA-B alleles for most subjects in the first cohort. Broadly in line with IMGT annotations, most TCR beta V segments showed up in productive rearrangements about 90% or about 30% of the time in an earlier analysis of 450 to 750 of the donors. In a later genetic analysis, fewer N-insertions in productive TCRs were reported among donors in an Asian-associated ancestry cluster than the approximately 670-donor mean. Correlated functional status among segregating V segments might reflect linkage disequilibrium, but an unknown experimental factor could not be ruled out. A cluster of highly shared sequence variants was judged likely to be a technical artifact of the sequencing pipeline. The 87-base-pair reads could not distinguish some IMGT-functional V segments, including TRBV6-2 and TRBV6-3, so those segments were excluded. Cytomegalovirus status was reported to be diagnosed by the classifier with high specificity and sensitivity in both the original and validation cohorts. In a later analysis, HLA-associated TCR beta chains were found to be more clonally expanded and to have lower generation probabilities than equally common non-associated chains.

Receptor libraries were prepared by the immunoSEQ multiplex PCR assay. A mixture of 60 forward primers for TCR Vbeta segments and 13 reverse primers for TCR Jbeta segments was used in the multiplex PCR. The CDR3 region of rearranged TCR beta genes was amplified from genomic DNA with a multiplex PCR assay. On the Illumina HiSeq System, the amplified TCR beta libraries were sequenced as 87-base-pair reads. As for the original processing: A later analysis counted 65 million to 90 million unique TCR beta chains across the approximately 700 repertoires, and 10 million to 12 million of these chains were shared by at least two donors. To remove PCR and sequencing errors, raw reads were error-corrected and collapsed into unique sequences using a nearest-neighbor algorithm that merged closely related sequences. To assign V, D and J gene segments, CDR3 sequences were aligned to IMGT reference sequences. For a sequence to be retained, at least a six-nucleotide match to both a V gene segment and a J gene segment was required. A rearrangement counted as productive if the CDR3 had no stop codons and remained in frame with V and J, and every other rearrangement counted as non-productive. CDR3 was defined according to IMGT convention as the region running from the second conserved V-encoded cysteine to the conserved J-encoded phenylalanine. The earlier analysis of fewer than 750 of the donors excluded sequences that lacked an unambiguous match to a single V gene segment. In an earlier analysis of 450 to 750 of the donors, a V segment was called functional when productive rearrangements were above 56.7%, and segregating when the standard deviation between donors exceeded 5%. A statistical classification framework was built for diagnosing cytomegalovirus status from the catalog of TCR beta chain sequences. A later analysis assigned V and J genes by comparing TCR nucleotide sequences with IMGT/GENE-DB human TR gene sequences. The TCRdist pipeline was used in a later analysis to assign CDR3 sequences and most-parsimonious VDJ recombination scenarios. A later analysis defined each TCR beta chain by its CDR3 amino acid sequence plus V-gene family, and excluded reads lacking a unique V-gene family. In a later analysis, fewer than 600 highly shared, low-generation-probability nucleotide sequences were removed to address suspected cross-contamination and a sequencing artifact. A later analysis calculated a clonal expansion index for each public chain from normalized within-repertoire ranks of inferred template counts. In a later analysis, generation probabilities were computed with a VDJ recombination model fitted to out-of-frame rearrangements, and the resulting probabilities were checked against IGoR. A later analysis scored TCR-TCR, TCR-HLA and TCR-CMV co-occurrence with hypergeometric tests, applying a repertoire-size bias correction to TCR pairs. False discovery rates were estimated in a later analysis by permuting HLA or CMV assignments 20 times. In a later analysis, co-occurring TCRs were grouped with DBSCAN, and TCRdist sequence similarity was added when clustering was performed within HLA-allele-positive subsets. For co-occurrence clustering, repertoires with fewer than 30,000 or more than 120,000 public chains were excluded, along with five repertoires with anomalous nucleotide sharing. TCRdb provides this immuneACCESS table in a form limited to in-frame rearrangements. Some clones are lacking; in checked studies, under half of them reflect an unresolved V gene, and why the rest are absent is not known. V and J calls and clone size are given by that table; D and trimming were obtained from the DNA. The sample includes around 200,000 clones, with 62% observed a single time. The ten top clones hold over 2.5% of the sample.

V is clipped by 0 bases and J by 5 bases, and the sequence between their germline boundaries is 11 bases long. There are 14 amino acids in the CDR3, from cysteine to phenylalanine inclusive. The kept DNA is CDR3 alone, 42 bases in frame from the first base. Looking up the germline V gene yields CDR1 SGHDT and CDR2 YYEEEE. The cohort comprised more than 550 healthy bone marrow donors. Cohort members were all nominally healthy when sampled, although unrecorded immune exposures were likely present. The donor tested CMV seronegative and was one of the 352 seronegative cohort members. Each donor provided a peripheral blood sample, and peripheral blood mononuclear cells were used for TCR beta sequencing. The Qiagen DNeasy Blood Extraction Kit was used to extract genomic DNA from the blood cell samples.

The chain uses TRBV5-6 and TRBJ1-1; a weak D assignment points to TRBD1 (6 bases agree). The source is a man aged 40-49 years in good health and CMV-seronegative. Material for sequencing was PBMCs. DNA sequence: TGTGCCAGCAGCTTGGTGGGGGCGGGTACTGAAGCTTTCTTT. This is translated as CASSLVGAGTEAFF.